This entry lists 23 T cell receptor beta chains sequenced from one sample in a study of blood T cell repertoires in COVID-19 (dated by TCRdb to about 2020). The library relied on the immunoSEQ multiplex PCR assay. This is the immuneACCESS table as TCRdb keeps it, with only in-frame sequences that have V and J called. A part of the clones is gone; compared with another copy, unresolved V genes explain less than half, and the rest is unexplained. The table for this sample lists 400,000 to 500,000 clones; just over 85% of them were counted only once. Together, the top ten hold under 1.5% of the sample. Material for sequencing was peripheral blood. Receptors originate from a woman aged 30 to 39 with active or convalescent COVID-19.

On this clone itself: The sample holds other DNA sequences that translate to the same CDR3. The rearrangement links TRBV12-3 or TRBV12-4 to TRBJ1-1; D gene uncertain. The CDR3 has 13 residues. Trimming shortened V by 1 base and J by 4 bases, and 7 bases separated the two germline ends. CDR3 sequence (DNA): TGTGCCAGCAGTTTAGAGGGAGTCACTGAAGCTTTCTTT. Translation gives CASSLEGVTEAFF.

The J gene is TRBJ1-4, the V gene TRBV19; no reliable D call. CDR1 and CDR2 from the germline V gene are LNHDA and SQIVND (reference sequence). The CDR3 covers 17 residues. Trimming left V 4 bases short and J 2 bases short, with 17 bases between. Written as DNA, the CDR3 is TGTGCCAGTAGTAATACCGGAGGGTTCTATACTAATGAAAAACTGTTTTTT. This gives the protein CASSNTGGFYTNEKLFF.

The chain recombines TRBV13 with TRBJ2-4, with a possible D match to TRBD1 (5 bases). Germline V gene sequence: CDR1 PRHDT, CDR2 FYEKMQ (reference sequence). This CDR3 spans 14 amino acids. The V and J ends lost 6 bases and 5 bases respectively, with 14 bases between them. CDR3 sequence reads: CASRKGQDQNIQYF. CDR3 nucleotides: TGTGCCAGCAGGAAGGGGCAGGACCAAAACATTCAGTACTTC.

The chain carries TRBV2 and TRBJ2-1; D perhaps matches TRBD2 (5 bases). The germline V and J ends were trimmed by 2 bases and 4 bases, with 15 bases remaining between them. The CDR3 contains 16 residues. Looked up from germline, CDR1 is SNHLY and CDR2 is FYNNEI. CDR3 in DNA: TGTGCCAGCAGTGAACGCATGGACTTCGTATACAATGAGCAGTTCTTC. Protein product: CASSERMDFVYNEQFF. Full variable domain (missing parts from reference TRBV2 and TRBJ2-1): EPEVTQTPSHQVTQMGQEVILRCVPISNHLYFYWYRQILGQKVEFLVSFYNNEISEKSEIFDDQFSVERPDGSNFTLKIRSTKLEDSAMYFCASSERMDFVYNEQFFGPGTRLTVL.

DNA of the CDR3: TGTGCCAGCAGCCCCTACCTGGGGGGAGATGGCTACACCTTC. This sequence encodes CASSPYLGGDGYTF. This sequence joins TRBV11-2 and TRBJ1-2, with a weak D call TRBD1 (5 bases). CDR1 and CDR2 (germline): SGHAT, FQNNGV. The CDR3 is 14 residues long. V lost 5 bases and J 6 bases, leaving 16 bases between the germline ends.

The chain employs TRBV3-1 (or the pseudogene TRBV3-2) and TRBJ1-1; 9 nucleotides match TRBD1. The CDR3 contains 19 residues. CDR1 is LGHDT and CDR2 is YNNKEL in the germline V gene (reference sequence). V shed 1 base, J shed 0 bases, and the junction held 12 bases outside the gene matches. CDR3 in DNA: TGTGCCAGCAGCCAAGCACCCTTATTACAGGGGGCGATGAACACTGAAGCTTTCTTT. Its translation is CASSQAPLLQGAMNTEAFF.

The V and J genes are TRBV5-8 and TRBJ2-3; 7 bases align to TRBD2. The CDR3 extends over 13 amino acids. The V gene's germline CDR1 is SGHTS and CDR2 YDEGEE. V shed 2 bases, J shed 6 bases, and the junction held 3 bases outside the gene matches. The CDR3 region is CASSFDGGDTQYF. Here the CDR3 DNA reads TGTGCCAGCAGCTTCGACGGGGGGGATACGCAGTATTTT.

The chain has TRBV5-1 and TRBJ2-7; 10 bases map to TRBD2. V lost 4 bases, J lost 0 bases, and 13 bases stayed unmatched. Germline V gene data show CDR1 as SGHRS and CDR2 as YFSETQ. The CDR3 is 18 residues long. The CDR3 DNA is TGCGCCAGCAGCCCCCCGGTTAAGCGGGAGGGGAGCTCCTACGAGCAGTACTTC. It is translated as CASSPPVKREGSSYEQYF.

Remarks on this clone: The same CDR3 also results from other DNA sequences found in this sample. The chain links TRBV6-1 to TRBJ1-3; no definite D call. This CDR3 contains 14 residues. Germline-derived CDR1 and CDR2 are MNHNS and SASEGT. Trimming removed 0 bases at V and 0 bases at J, with 3 bases between. The CDR3 bases are TGTGCCAGCAGTGAAGCTTACTCTGGAAACACCATATATTTT. This codes for CASSEAYSGNTIYF.

The rearrangement links TRBV3-1 (or the pseudogene TRBV3-2) to TRBJ1-2, with D possibly being TRBD1 (6 bases). Trimming took off 0 bases at V and 8 bases at J, with 16 bases between the two ends. The CDR3 has 15 residues. Germline V gene lookup returns CDR1 LGHDT and CDR2 YNNKEL (reference sequence). The CDR3 loop reads CASSQDSQGKGGYTF. For the CDR3, the DNA is TGTGCCAGCAGCCAAGATTCTCAGGGGAAGGGAGGCTACACCTTC.

The chain links TRBV6-5 to TRBJ1-1, with a tentative D call TRBD1 (5 bases). This CDR3 comprises 12 residues. Looked up from germline, CDR1 is MNHEY and CDR2 is SVGAGI. V lost 7 bases to trimming and J lost 4 bases, with 10 bases between them. As DNA, the CDR3 is TGTGCCAGCATTCAGGGTCCCACTGAAGCTTTCTTT. Translation gives CASIQGPTEAFF.

Notes on this clone: Within the sample, other DNA sequences also encode this same CDR3. The chain employs TRBV6-5 and TRBJ1-5; no clear D. V was cut by 0 bases and J by 3 bases, with 3 bases left in between. The CDR3 covers 13 residues. Germline CDR1 reads MNHEY; CDR2 reads SVGAGI. CDR3 DNA: TGTGCCAGCAGTTACTCCTCCAATCAGCCCCAGCATTTT. Protein sequence: CASSYSSNQPQHF.

The J gene is TRBJ1-5, the V gene TRBV30; 11 nucleotides line up with TRBD1. The CDR3 spans 17 residues. V lost 1 base to trimming and J lost 0 bases; unmatched junction nucleotides: 5. Germline loops: CDR1 GTSNPN, CDR2 SVGIG (reference sequence). The CDR3 sequence is CAWSGGQGGYSNQPQHF. The DNA for the CDR3 is TGTGCCTGGAGTGGGGGACAGGGGGGGTATAGCAATCAGCCCCAGCATTTT.

In this sample, this clone turned up once. This chain links TRBV10-3 with TRBJ1-3; no clear D gene. Germline V gene lookup returns CDR1 ENHRY and CDR2 SYGVKD. The CDR3 loop spans 14 amino acids. Trimming removed 2 bases at V and 0 bases at J, with 5 bases between. The CDR3 DNA reads as TGTGCCATCAGTGAGGAGAACTCTGGAAACACCATATATTTT. Residues: CAISEENSGNTIYF.

The chain carries TRBV6-6 and TRBJ1-3; D gene unclear. Deletions cut 10 bases from V and 4 bases from J, with 11 bases between. The germline gives CDR1 MNHNY, CDR2 SVGAGI (reference sequence). The CDR3 is made up of 12 amino acids. This chain's CDR3 is CATKTGGNTIYF. Here the CDR3 DNA reads TGTGCCACGAAAACGGGGGGAAACACCATATATTTT.

J is TRBJ2-3 and V is TRBV5-1; the D is unclear. Per the germline V gene, CDR1 is SGHRS and CDR2 is YFSETQ. This CDR3 spans 14 amino acids. The V and J ends lost 4 bases and 2 bases respectively, with 11 bases between them. The CDR3 nucleotides read TGCGCCAGCAGCACCGGGTCCTTCACAGATACGCAGTATTTT. Translated: CASSTGSFTDTQYF.

This clone was counted a single time. The V gene is TRBV19, the J gene TRBJ1-1; D ambiguous. CDR3 length: 14 amino acids. Trimming shortened V by 5 bases and J by 0 bases, and 10 bases separated the two germline ends. The germline CDR1 and CDR2 sequences are LNHDA and SQIVND (reference sequence). CDR3 region: CASSPQTVNTEAFF. The CDR3 DNA sequence: TGTGCCAGTAGTCCCCAAACTGTGAACACTGAAGCTTTCTTT.

The chain carries TRBV7-8 and TRBJ1-2; 7 bases are shared with TRBD1. Trimming cost V 1 base and J 1 base; bases outside gene matches: 6. This CDR3 has 16 residues. Germline values: CDR1 SGHVS, CDR2 FQNEAQ. The chain's CDR3 is CASSLVGGTDNYGYTF. The CDR3 DNA reads TGTGCCAGCAGCTTAGTAGGAGGGACAGATAACTATGGCTACACCTTC.

The chain couples TRBV5-1 to TRBJ2-3; TRBD1 matches 7 bases. CDR3 length equals 16 residues. V shed 4 bases and J 0 bases; nucleotides not matched to a gene: 8. The germline V gene encodes CDR1 SGHRS and CDR2 YFSETQ. DNA for the CDR3: TGCGCCAGCAGCCTCCGGCCAGGGGGTAGCACAGATACGCAGTATTTT. It codes for CASSLRPGGSTDTQYF.

This clone showed up just once. This chain joins TRBV4-1 and TRBJ2-7, with 7 bases that match TRBD2. The CDR3 totals 17 residues. V was clipped by 4 bases and J by 3 bases; unmatched bases: 15. Germline V lookup: CDR1 MGHRA, CDR2 YSYEKL. The CDR3 loop is CASSPFGRAGVGYEQYF. The CDR3 DNA reads TGCGCCAGCAGCCCCTTTGGGCGCGCGGGAGTGGGCTACGAGCAGTACTTC.

Only a few counts were recorded for this clone. V is TRBV2 and J is TRBJ1-1; tentative D call: TRBD1 (5 bases). The germline CDR1 and CDR2 sequences are SNHLY and FYNNEI. V was trimmed by 8 bases and J by 1 base, leaving 11 bases between them. This CDR3 spans 13 amino acids. The DNA for the CDR3 is TGTGCCAGCCTACGGGGGGAGAACACTGAAGCTTTCTTT. This sequence encodes CASLRGENTEAFF. Full variable domain (missing parts from reference TRBV2 and TRBJ1-1): EPEVTQTPSHQVTQMGQEVILRCVPISNHLYFYWYRQILGQKVEFLVSFYNNEISEKSEIFDDQFSVERPDGSNFTLKIRSTKLEDSAMYFCASLRGENTEAFFGQGTRLTVV.

This clone was recorded a few times. V is TRBV19 and J is TRBJ1-3, with TRBD1 identical over 8 bases. V dropped 10 bases and J dropped 1; count of bases not matched to a gene: 9. CDR1 LNHDA and CDR2 SQIVND come from the germline V gene (reference sequence). The CDR3 runs to 15 residues. The CDR3 sequence: CATEDQGASGNTIYF. The DNA of the CDR3 is TGTGCCACCGAAGACCAGGGGGCTTCTGGAAACACCATATATTTT.

The J gene is TRBJ2-3, the V gene TRBV10-2; unclear D gene. V was clipped by 6 bases and J by 2 bases, with 3 bases between them. The CDR3 spans 11 residues. Germline V gene sequence: CDR1 WSHSY, CDR2 SAAADI. Here the CDR3 DNA reads TGCGCCAGCAGCTCCACAGATACGCAGTATTTT. It translates to CASSSTDTQYF.